The 29 T cell receptor beta chains presented below share a single source sample, sequenced in a study of T cell repertoires in cytomegalovirus infection. TCRdb re-analysed the reads in MiXCR, keeping a single row per CDR3 protein. There are approximately 500,000 distinct CDR3 sequences in the sample; 26% occur only once, and approximately 13% lies in the top ten. Sequencing was carried out using PBMCs. The receptors derive from a human donor in good health (CMV status not recorded). Some clones in this sample may be carry-over from other donors' samples.

This chain connects TRBV5-1 to TRBJ2-1, with TRBD2 matching 8 bases. J was trimmed by 2 bases and V by 4 bases; bases with no gene match: 8. CDR3 size: 16 residues. CDR1 is SGHRS and CDR2 is YFSETQ in the germline V gene. DNA of the CDR3: TGCGCCAGCAGCCCGGGGGGGCAGGGTGCCTACAATGAGCAGTTCTTC. Translating it yields CASSPGGQGAYNEQFF.

The CDR3 loop is CASSEPGSNEKLFF. CDR3 bases: TGTGCCAGCAGTGAACCGGGGAGTAATGAAAAACTGTTTTTT. J is TRBJ1-4 and V is TRBV25-1, with unresolved D. CDR1 MGHDK and CDR2 SYGVNS come from the germline V gene. The V gene lost 2 bases and the J gene lost 4 bases, with 8 bases spanning the gap. The CDR3 spans 14 residues.

CDR3 protein: CASSQYRGVAGHYEQYF. The CDR3 DNA reads TGTGCCAGCAGCCAATACAGGGGGGTAGCGGGACACTACGAGCAGTACTTC. The rearrangement uses TRBV3-1 and TRBJ2-7, with D perhaps being TRBD1 or TRBD2 (8 bases each). The germline gives CDR1 LGHDT, CDR2 YNNKEL (reference sequence). V lost 2 bases and J 3 bases, leaving 20 bases between the germline ends. CDR3 length: 17 residues.

This clonotype was counted many times. The V and J genes are TRBV7-2 and TRBJ2-3; TRBD2 aligns across 9 bases. CDR1 is SGHTA and CDR2 is FQGNSA in the germline V gene. The CDR3 loop spans 16 amino acids. Unmatched junction bases numbered 6, after V lost 5 bases and J lost 0 bases. The CDR3 DNA sequence: TGTGCCAGCAGCCCACCTAGCGGGGCTAGCACAGATACGCAGTATTTT. This encodes CASSPPSGASTDTQYF.

In this sample, this clonotype turned up a few times. The rearrangement links TRBV29-1 to TRBJ2-7; the D call may be TRBD1 or TRBD2 (5 bases each). Germline V gene sequence: CDR1 SQVTM, CDR2 ANQGSEA. This CDR3 region has 12 residues. V lost 7 bases and J 7 bases, leaving 17 bases between the germline ends. The CDR3 region has the DNA TGCAGCGCCGGCCAGGGTTCGGGGGAGCAGTACTTC. It encodes CSAGQGSGEQYF.

There are a few counts of this clonotype. The chain uses TRBV11-3 and TRBJ2-1, with TRBD2 as a possible D gene (6 bases). Trimming shortened V by 0 bases and J by 7 bases, and 7 bases separated the two germline ends. The CDR3 loop spans 13 amino acids. In germline, CDR1 is SGHNT, CDR2 YENEEA. CDR3 nucleotide sequence: TGTGCCAGCAGCTTAGAGGAGGGGAATGAGCAGTTCTTC. Translated: CASSLEEGNEQFF. The full variable domain, in which reference TRBV11-3 and TRBJ2-1 provide the parts outside the CDR3, is EAGVVQSPRYKIIEKKQPVAFWCNPISGHNTLYWYLQNLGQGPELLIRYENEEAVDDSQLPKDRFSAERLKGVDSTLKIQPAELGDSAVYLCASSLEEGNEQFFGPGTRLTVL.

This sequence joins TRBV7-9 and TRBJ2-1; 7 bases are a match to TRBD2. The CDR3 is made up of 15 amino acids. CDR1 SEHNR and CDR2 FQNEAQ come from the germline V gene (reference sequence). The J segment lost 6 bases and the V segment lost 5 bases, leaving 10 bases of the junction unmatched. DNA of the CDR3: TGTGCCAGCAGCCCTTTTCGTGGGAGGGCCAATGAGCAGTTCTTC. Translated: CASSPFRGRANEQFF.

In this sample, this clonotype turned up many times. This chain connects TRBV7-6 to TRBJ2-1; 10 nucleotides align to TRBD2. Losses at the gene ends were 5 bases for V and 3 bases for J; bases not matched to a gene: 4. From germline, CDR1 is SGHVS and CDR2 FNYEAQ. The CDR3 is made up of 15 amino acids. Here the CDR3 DNA reads TGTGCCAGCAGCCCTACTAGCGGGATCTACAATGAGCAGTTCTTC. Its translation: CASSPTSGIYNEQFF.

The chain carries TRBV7-6 and TRBJ1-2, with D perhaps matching TRBD1 (5 bases). The CDR3 loop spans 14 amino acids. Germline assignment: CDR1 SGHVS and CDR2 FNYEAQ. V lost 2 bases, J lost 4 bases, and 11 bases lay in between. CDR3 DNA sequence: TGTGCCAGCAGCTTAACAGGAGCATTCTATGGCTACACCTTC. Amino acids: CASSLTGAFYGYTF.

This clonotype was seen many times. The V gene is TRBV7-8, the J gene TRBJ1-1; maybe TRBD1 (6 bases). The ends were cut back, 5 bases at V and 8 bases at J, with 15 bases in the middle. The CDR3 is 13 residues long. Germline CDR1 SGHVS, CDR2 FQNEAQ. Here the CDR3 DNA reads TGTGCCAGCAGCGTAGGACAGTTACCAGAAGCTTTCTTT. It specifies CASSVGQLPEAFF.

This clonotype occurred a few times. The rearrangement uses TRBV18 and TRBJ2-1; no definite D call. Trimming shortened V by 2 bases and J by 9 bases, and 20 bases separated the two germline ends. Germline V CDR1 and CDR2: KGHSH, LQKENI. The CDR3 is made up of 16 amino acids. DNA of the CDR3: TGTGCCAGCTCACCAATCTCCATGAGGTCCCTGGGTGAGCAGTTCTTC. Translation gives CASSPISMRSLGEQFF.

This clonotype has just a few counts. The chain is built from TRBV5-4 and TRBJ1-1; D might be TRBD1 (6 bases). Germline V CDR1 and CDR2: SGHNT, YYREEE (reference sequence). The V gene lost 4 bases and the J gene lost 0 bases, with 10 bases spanning the gap. CDR3 length equals 14 residues. The CDR3: CASSVRGMNTEAFF. As DNA, the CDR3 is TGTGCCAGCAGCGTCAGGGGAATGAACACTGAAGCTTTCTTT.

V gene TRBV20-1 combines with J gene TRBJ2-3, with 11 bases aligning to TRBD2. Germline V gene lookup returns CDR1 DFQATT and CDR2 SNEGSKA (reference sequence). V gave up 3 bases and J gave up 5 bases; unmatched junction bases: 4. The length of the CDR3 is 14 residues. The DNA of the CDR3 is TGCAGTGCTAGCCTAGCGGGAGGAGGAGATACGCAGTATTTT. Translated: CSASLAGGGDTQYF.

Details on this clonotype: A single base separates this from a much larger clone, so it may be a read error. This chain uses TRBV6-2 or TRBV6-3 with TRBJ2-5, with D unresolved. From germline, CDR1 is MNHEY and CDR2 SVGEGT. V was clipped by 2 bases and J by 5 bases, with 6 bases between them. CDR3 length: 12 residues. The CDR3 spells CASSYGWETQYF. CDR3 sequence (DNA): TGTGCCAGCAGTTACGGGTGGGAGACCCAGTACTTC.

J is TRBJ1-2 and V is TRBV5-5; no clear D. Germline CDR1 reads SGHKS; CDR2 reads YYEKEE (reference sequence). The CDR3 has 15 amino acids. Trimming cost V 0 bases and J 4 bases, with 13 bases left between them. DNA for the CDR3: TGTGCCAGCAGCTTGGAAACGGGGATAACCTATGGCTACACCTTC. It specifies CASSLETGITYGYTF.

The V and J genes are TRBV7-2 and TRBJ2-3; D is possibly TRBD1 (6 bases). V gave up 2 bases and J gave up 3 bases, with 12 bases separating them. CDR1 and CDR2 from the germline V gene are SGHTA and FQGNSA. The CDR3 is made up of 15 amino acids. CDR3 sequence reads: CASSLSRGWTDTQYF. In DNA, the CDR3 is TGTGCCAGCAGCTTATCCAGGGGTTGGACAGATACGCAGTATTTT. The full variable domain, rest sourced from reference TRBV7-2 and TRBJ2-3, is GAGVSQSPSNKVTEKGKDVELRCDPISGHTALYWYRQSLGQGLEFLIYFQGNSAPDKSGLPSDRFSAERTGGSVSTLTIQRTQQEDSAVYLCASSLSRGWTDTQYFGPGTRLTVL.

This clonotype was seen more than once but under ten times. This rearrangement joins TRBV7-8 to TRBJ2-3, with D tentatively TRBD2 (6 bases). V was cut by 4 bases and J by 2 bases, with 13 bases left in between. The CDR3 is 15 residues long. Per germline, CDR1 SGHVS and CDR2 FQNEAQ. The DNA of the CDR3 is TGTGCCAGCAGCTGGGGTGGGGACTCCACAGATACGCAGTATTTT. This encodes CASSWGGDSTDTQYF.

This clonotype was recorded at least ten times. The CDR3 spells CASSLALAGAGDTEAFF. DNA for the CDR3: TGTGCCAGCAGCTTAGCGCTGGCAGGGGCAGGTGACACTGAAGCTTTCTTT. This chain uses TRBV7-8 with TRBJ1-1; perhaps TRBD1 as D (6 bases). Germline V gives CDR1 SGHVS, CDR2 FQNEAQ. The V end lost 0 bases, the J end lost 3 bases, and 17 bases lay between the germline ends. The CDR3 has 17 amino acids.

This chain links TRBV9 with TRBJ2-1, with no clear D. The CDR3 is made up of 13 amino acids. The germline CDR1 and CDR2 sequences are SGDLS and YYNGEE. The V gene lost 6 bases and the J gene lost 5 bases, with 12 bases spanning the gap. In nucleotides, the CDR3 is TGTGCCAGCAACCCGACAAACGACAATGAGCAGTTCTTC. The encoded protein is CASNPTNDNEQFF.

This clonotype has more than one count but fewer than ten. The rearrangement links TRBV20-1 to TRBJ2-7; 7 bases align to TRBD1. The CDR3 length is 15 residues. Germline CDR1 DFQATT, CDR2 SNEGSKA (reference sequence). V dropped 5 bases and J dropped 0; count of bases not matched to a gene: 10. CDR3 sequence: CSAARQGGVSYEQYV. The CDR3 coding sequence is TGCAGTGCTGCCAGACAGGGTGGGGTCTCCTACGAGCAGTACGTC.

This clonotype was recorded a few times. V is TRBV2 and J is TRBJ1-2; D is ambiguous. Germline loops: CDR1 SNHLY, CDR2 FYNNEI. The V end lost 8 bases, the J end lost 5 bases, and 15 bases lay between the germline ends. The CDR3 loop spans 13 amino acids. The CDR3 nucleotides are TGTGCCAGCCTGCGTAGGGTGAATTATGGCTACACCTTC. Translated, it gives CASLRRVNYGYTF. Full variable domain (outside the CDR3, taken from reference TRBV2 and TRBJ1-2): EPEVTQTPSHQVTQMGQEVILRCVPISNHLYFYWYRQILGQKVEFLVSFYNNEISEKSEIFDDQFSVERPDGSNFTLKIRSTKLEDSAMYFCASLRRVNYGYTFGSGTRLTVV.

This chain connects TRBV15 to TRBJ1-6; tentative D call: TRBD1 (5 bases). CDR3 length: 18 amino acids. V lost 0 bases and J lost 0, with 12 bases in between. The germline V gene encodes CDR1 LNHNV and CDR2 YYDKDF (reference sequence). CDR3 bases: TGTGCCACCAGCAGAGACGGGACGTCGAGCTCCTATAATTCACCCCTCCACTTT. It codes for CATSRDGTSSSYNSPLHF.

There are many counts of this clonotype. The chain has TRBV7-9 and TRBJ1-4; TRBD1 is a possible D gene (6 bases). Per the germline V gene, CDR1 is SEHNR and CDR2 is FQNEAQ (reference sequence). Trimming shortened V by 6 bases and J by 3 bases, and 14 bases separated the two germline ends. The CDR3 totals 15 residues. CDR3 in amino acids: CASSPGGQSNEKLFF. CDR3 sequence (DNA): TGTGCCAGCAGTCCCGGGGGCCAGTCTAATGAAAAACTGTTTTTT.

In this sample, this clonotype turned up a few times. The V call is TRBV29-1, the J call TRBJ2-5; possible D gene TRBD1, 6 bases. The germline CDR1 and CDR2 sequences are SQVTM and ANQGSEA. V gave up 4 bases and J gave up 3 bases, with 21 bases separating them. The CDR3 is 16 amino acids. CDR3 sequence reads: CSVVLSSRGGKETQYF. Written as DNA, the CDR3 is TGCAGCGTTGTATTATCTAGCAGGGGCGGAAAAGAGACCCAGTACTTC.

The chain has TRBV4-1 and TRBJ1-5, with D perhaps matching TRBD1 (5 bases). The CDR3 runs to 15 residues. Germline-derived CDR1 and CDR2 are MGHRA and YSYEKL. V lost 0 bases and J 9 bases, leaving 15 bases between the germline ends. CDR3 amino acids: CASSQDTGPLRPQHF. CDR3 nucleotide sequence: TGCGCCAGCAGCCAAGATACAGGACCCTTGAGGCCCCAGCATTTT.

Concerning this clonotype itself: At one end the junction does not follow the germline gene, possibly because of a read error. This chain uses TRBV7-2 with TRBJ1-2; 8 bases align to TRBD1. Germline values: CDR1 SGHTA, CDR2 FQGNSA. The CDR3 totals 13 residues. In DNA, the CDR3 is TGTGCCAGCAGCAGGGGCAGGGGGCTTGGCTACAACTTC. Amino acid sequence: CASSRGRGLGYNF.

The rearrangement joins TRBV12-3 or TRBV12-4 to TRBJ1-2; the match to TRBD1 covers 8 bases. The CDR3 runs 15 residues. V lost 0 bases to trimming and J lost 5 bases; unmatched junction nucleotides: 5. CDR3 nucleotides: TGTGCCAGCAGTTTAGCGCTCAGGGGGCGGTATGGCTACACCTTC. Protein sequence: CASSLALRGRYGYTF.

The rearrangement links TRBV20-1 to TRBJ1-2, with 7 bases lining up with TRBD1. The junction had 11 bases not matched to a gene; V was cut back by 8 bases and J by 8 bases. There are 12 residues in the CDR3. Germline-derived CDR1 and CDR2 are DFQATT and SNEGSKA (reference sequence). CDR3 sequence: CSHKKTGTGYTF. The CDR3 region has the DNA TGCAGTCACAAAAAGACAGGGACCGGCTACACCTTC.

This clonotype was counted at least ten times. The V call is TRBV7-2, the J call TRBJ2-3; D gene uncertain. The CDR3 sequence is 15 residues long. V lost 2 bases, J lost 4 bases, and 13 bases lay in between. Germline V gene data show CDR1 as SGHTA and CDR2 as FQGNSA. The CDR3 bases are TGTGCCAGCAGCTTAACTCTGGCGTACGCAGATACGCAGTATTTT. Amino acids: CASSLTLAYADTQYF.